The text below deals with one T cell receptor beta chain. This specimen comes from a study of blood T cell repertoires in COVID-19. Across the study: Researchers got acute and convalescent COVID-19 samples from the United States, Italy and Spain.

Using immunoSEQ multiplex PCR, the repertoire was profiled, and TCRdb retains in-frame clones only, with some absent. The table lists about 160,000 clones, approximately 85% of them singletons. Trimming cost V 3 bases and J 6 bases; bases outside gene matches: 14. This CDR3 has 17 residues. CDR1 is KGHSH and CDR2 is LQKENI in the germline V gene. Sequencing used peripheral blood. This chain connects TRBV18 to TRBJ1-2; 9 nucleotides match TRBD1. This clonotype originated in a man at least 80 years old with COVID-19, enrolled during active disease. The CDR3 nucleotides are TGTGCCAGCTCACCGACTACCCCGGGACAGGGAACCCATGGCTACACCTTC. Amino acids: CASSPTTPGQGTHGYTF.